Only one count was recorded for the clone carrying this TCR beta chain. Its cognate antigen is unknown. The data stem from a study of siplizumab effects on memory and regulatory T cells. Study-wide points: Contribution to the alloresponse seemed major for naive T cells, which also seemed more diverse than memory cells.

Clones were read by immunoSEQ multiplex PCR, and TCRdb kept only the in-frame ones, dropping some. The sample comprises roughly 100,000 clones, around 93% of which are singletons, and about 0.32% rests with the top ten. The CDR3 is 15 amino acids. Germline values: CDR1 PRHDT, CDR2 FYEKMQ (reference sequence). V lost 5 bases and J lost 4, with 14 bases in between. Material for sequencing was CD4+ T cells sorted from blood. The J gene is TRBJ1-4, the V gene TRBV13; maybe TRBD1 (6 bases). This sequence originates from a human donor in good health. The CDR3: CASSAYRDINEKLFF. The CDR3, as DNA: TGTGCCAGCAGCGCGTACAGGGATATTAATGAAAAACTGTTTTTT.